The entry below describes one T cell receptor beta chain. Its antigen has not been determined. Base qualities are not provided; no much larger clone lies one nucleotide away. The record originates from a study of cytomegalovirus exposure and HLA in healthy donors (dated 2017 in TCRdb). Notes on the research overall: According to an earlier analysis of 450 to 650 of the donors, 150 million to 200 million T cells yielded over 90 million unique TCR beta sequences and about 300 Gb of sequence data. The study was designed to test whether signatures of past pathogen exposure could be identified by cataloging public T cell receptors. The number of donors typed differed by locus, with about 629-630 for A, B, C, DRB1 and DQB1, more than 500 for DQA1, 600 to 610 for DPA1, and around 450 for DPB1. The study used immunosequencing to profile the T cell repertoires of more than 650 subjects and linked those repertoires to cytomegalovirus serostatus. In addition to the first cohort of roughly 700 subjects, a separate validation cohort of 130 or so different subjects was used. Alongside the repertoire data, information on donor age, sex, ethnicity and CMV serostatus was compiled. Rather than using new phenotypic data, the later analysis identified candidate immune exposures from TCR beta sequences and from how often those sequences occurred across donors. To predict cytomegalovirus infection status, the study brought together high-throughput TCR immunosequencing, statistical association of individual TCRs with disease status, and machine learning. In an earlier analysis of around 540 of the donors, high-throughput TCR beta sequencing was used to judge whether each TCR beta V gene segment behaved as functional or pseudogenic. Four to six DR-DQ haplotypes were handled as single units for association and clustering because linkage in the cohort was strong. The genetic ancestry cluster associated with self-reported Caucasian donors included 81% of the 398 genotyped donors. In a later analysis, previously published TCR beta repertoires from 550 to 750 donors were re-analyzed and high-resolution HLA genotyping was added so that TCR occurrence patterns could be studied. Among around 400 genotyped donors of the cohort, an average of approximately 240,000 unique TCR beta nucleotide sequences was sequenced per donor, of which approximately 18% were non-productive. In a later genetic analysis, genome-wide SNP genotypes for about three fifths of the roughly 670 donors were used, and that subset was treated as a discovery cohort. Both class I and class II loci were covered by HLA typing, at four-digit resolution. Every discovery cohort repertoire had been produced on one sequencing platform. About 280 gigabases of sequencing data and roughly 90 million unique TCR sequences were included in an early release covering several hundred HLA-typed donors.

The cohort was made up of roughly 670 healthy bone marrow donors. At the time of sampling, every cohort member was nominally healthy, though immune exposures that went unrecorded were likely present. The donor was CMV seronegative and was included in the group of 352 seronegative cohort members. A peripheral blood sample was collected from each donor, and TCR beta sequencing was performed on peripheral blood mononuclear cells. The Qiagen DNeasy Blood Extraction Kit was used to extract genomic DNA from the blood cell samples. General findings and caveats noted by the study authors: Roughly uniform sequencing depth across donors was assumed in presence/absence analyses, although this assumption may not hold. In a later analysis, HLA-associated TCR beta chains were found to be more clonally expanded and to have lower generation probabilities than equally common non-associated chains. In a later analysis, around 17,000 TCR beta sequences were associated with specific HLA alleles at a false discovery rate of 0.05. The classifier was reported to diagnose cytomegalovirus status with high specificity and sensitivity in both the original and validation cohorts. Over 15 rarely observed V segments, including chromosome 9 orphons, were excluded from the earlier analysis of about 500 of the donors because counts were too low. Most TCR sequences were seen in very few donors, while some public TCRs were found in many individuals. Correlated functional status among segregating V segments might be attributable to linkage disequilibrium, but an unknown experimental factor could not be ruled out. Because some donors lacked HLA typing at each locus, the association tests relied only on the typed subset. The authors suggested that the approach could potentially be generalized to other disease states and immunological phenotypes. According to a later analysis, most CMV-associated TCR beta chains appeared to be HLA-restricted, and the HLA associations seemed to be driven largely by CMV exposure. Assigning TCR associations to individual alleles was difficult when HLA alleles, especially DR and DQ, strongly co-occurred. In an earlier analysis of some 540 of the donors, most TCR beta V segments appeared in productive rearrangements about 87% or about 30% of the time, broadly matching IMGT annotations. According to a later genetic analysis, donors in an Asian-associated ancestry cluster had fewer N-insertions in productive TCRs than the approximately 700-donor mean. The sequencing pipeline was judged likely to have produced a cluster of highly shared sequence variants as a technical artifact. V-gene and J-gene trimming of TCR beta chains was associated with a missense DCLRE1C variant in a later genetic analysis, and the association was replicated in an independent cohort. In a later analysis, the rate of TCR association differed among HLA loci, with DRB1 alleles having the most associated TCRs and HLA-C alleles having the fewest. Because the 87-base-pair reads could not distinguish some IMGT-functional V segments, including TRBV6-2 and TRBV6-3, those segments were excluded. Three of the identified cytomegalovirus-associated TCR beta chains were confirmed in vitro to be specific for cytomegalovirus antigens. A later analysis reported that several top co-occurrence clusters appeared linked to parvovirus B19, influenza, CMV and Epstein-Barr virus. The study gave a list of some 150 TCR beta chains associated with cytomegalovirus. In this cohort, only TCR beta chains were sequenced, and detectable features were limited by the absence of alpha or paired-chain data. CMV serostatus was the only immune exposure information available for the cohort. A further reported finding was that TCR beta sequences accurately predicted the HLA-A and HLA-B alleles for most subjects in the first cohort.

Including cysteine and phenylalanine, the CDR3 has 13 amino acids. Just CDR3 DNA is preserved here, 39 bases in frame from base 1. V is reduced by 5 bases and J by 0 bases, leaving a spacing of 7 bases between them. The CDR1 and CDR2 encoded by the germline V gene (reference sequence) are SEHNR and FQNEAQ. The library was built by means of the immunoSEQ multiplex PCR assay. For the multiplex PCR, a mixture combining 60 forward primers for TCR Vbeta segments and 13 reverse primers for TCR Jbeta segments was used. The CDR3 region of rearranged TCR beta genes was amplified from genomic DNA with a multiplex PCR assay. The amplified TCR beta libraries were sequenced on the Illumina HiSeq System as 87-base-pair reads. The study's processing was this. In a later analysis, some 80 million unique TCR beta chains were counted across the 650 to 700 repertoires, and around 10 million of these chains were shared by at least two donors. To remove PCR and sequencing errors, raw reads were error-corrected and collapsed into unique sequences using a nearest-neighbor algorithm that merged closely related sequences. CDR3 sequences were aligned to IMGT reference sequences to assign V, D and J gene segments. For a sequence to be retained, a match of at least six nucleotides was required to both a V gene segment and a J gene segment. Rearrangements were called productive when the CDR3 lacked stop codons and stayed in frame with V and J; all others were non-productive. CDR3 was defined according to IMGT convention as the region running from the second conserved V-encoded cysteine to the conserved J-encoded phenylalanine. Sequences without an unambiguous match to a single V gene segment were excluded from the earlier analysis of almost 600 of the donors. An earlier analysis of fewer than 750 of the donors called V segments functional above 56.7% productive rearrangements and segregating when the between-donor standard deviation exceeded 5%. A statistical classification framework was built for diagnosing cytomegalovirus status from the catalog of TCR beta chain sequences. In a later analysis, TCR nucleotide sequences were compared against IMGT/GENE-DB human TR gene sequences so that V and J genes could be assigned. The TCRdist pipeline was used in a later analysis to assign CDR3 sequences and most-parsimonious VDJ recombination scenarios. In a later analysis, each TCR beta chain was defined by its CDR3 amino acid sequence together with its V-gene family, and reads lacking a unique V-gene family were excluded. In a later analysis, 500 to 650 highly shared, low-generation-probability nucleotide sequences were removed to address suspected cross-contamination and a sequencing artifact. In a later analysis, a clonal expansion index for each public chain was calculated from normalized within-repertoire ranks of inferred template counts. A later analysis computed generation probabilities with a VDJ recombination model fitted to out-of-frame rearrangements, and checked the results against IGoR. Hypergeometric tests were used in a later analysis to score TCR-TCR, TCR-HLA and TCR-CMV co-occurrence, with a repertoire-size bias correction applied to the TCR pairs. A later analysis estimated false discovery rates by permuting HLA or CMV assignments 20 times. In a later analysis, co-occurring TCRs were grouped using DBSCAN, with TCRdist sequence similarity added in when clustering inside HLA-allele-positive subsets. Co-occurrence clustering excluded repertoires with fewer than 30,000 or more than 120,000 public chains, plus five with anomalous nucleotide sharing. In its TCRdb copy, this immuneACCESS table keeps in-frame sequences only and misses some clones. Where compared with another copy, unresolved V genes explain less than half of these, and the others have no known cause. V and J calls and clone size come straight from that table; D and trimming were deduced from the DNA. The sample contains about 130,000 clones, around 80% of them found a single time. Of the sample, approximately 1.3% is held by the ten largest clones.

The chain uses TRBV7-9 and TRBJ1-1; no D gene call is confident. Sample: PBMCs. The source of this sequence is a female donor in good health and CMV-seronegative. DNA sequence: TGTGCCAGCAGCAACGACTTGAACACTGAAGCTTTCTTT. It translates to CASSNDLNTEAFF. Beyond the CDR3, the reference TRBV7-9 and TRBJ1-1 genes provide the residues; the full variable domain reads: DTGVSQNPRHKITKRGQNVTFRCDPISEHNRLYWYRQTLGQGPEFLTYFQNEAQLEKSRLLSDRFSAERPKGSFSTLEIQRTEQGDSAMYLCASSNDLNTEAFFGQGTRLTVV.